This is a list of T cell receptor beta chains from one sample in a study of blood T cell repertoires in COVID-19. Data came from immunoSEQ multiplex PCR; TCRdb stores just in-frame clones and leaves some out. The sample yields 100,000 to 150,000 clones, 65% to 85% seen once. Input material: peripheral blood. These receptors came from an elderly woman with acute or convalescent COVID-19. Both conserved end residues are part of each CDR3. Expanded clones are given a class, and other clones once, few, many or no size at all.

CDR3 length,J gene,clone size,V gene,CDR3 protein
13,TRBJ2-7,once,TRBV14,CASSQRRQGEQYF
15,TRBJ1-5,many,TRBV7-2,CASSLDTAINQPQHF
13,TRBJ1-2,few,TRBV11-2,CASSLAGAGGYTF
14,TRBJ1-1,.,TRBV5-4,CASSLESGGTEAFF
15,TRBJ2-7,.,TRBV4-1,CASSPWTSGSYEQYF
13,TRBJ2-4,.,TRBV12-3/TRBV12-4,CASSLQEGNIQYF
14,TRBJ2-1,.,TRBV11-2,CASSLVAGGGEQFF
16,TRBJ2-1,once,TRBV6-5,CASSSLAGRLYNEQFF
14,TRBJ1-6,.,TRBV19,CASSGGAGESPLHF
15,TRBJ2-7,few,TRBV2,CASRKEAGGAYEQYF
15,TRBJ1-6,.,TRBV10-3,CAISGGTGLNSPLHF
18,TRBJ1-1,.,TRBV7-8,CASSLYASSRGMNTEAFF
16,TRBJ2-7,.,TRBV7-2,CASSLARPGEGYEQYF
15,TRBJ2-7,few,TRBV5-6,CASSFRDRALYEQYF
14,TRBJ2-5,.,TRBV4-1,CASSQEQGSETQYF
13,TRBJ2-1,.,TRBV6-5,CASGSRTDNEQFF
13,TRBJ2-5,.,TRBV5-4,CASSFPAGETQYF
15,TRBJ2-1,.,TRBV30,CALQGGTSESHEQFF
10,TRBJ1-2,.,TRBV30,CAWSAGVYTF
15,TRBJ2-3,.,TRBV6-5,CATLLADPSTDTQYF
14,TRBJ1-1,.,TRBV18,CASSRTGGMFEAFF
13,TRBJ1-2,.,TRBV12-3/TRBV12-4,CASNATGYLGYTF
14,TRBJ1-2,.,TRBV7-2,CASSLEAGIYGYTF
15,TRBJ2-3,.,TRBV5-6,CASSLVALSTDTQYF
14,TRBJ1-1,.,TRBV2,CASRVREGNTEAFF
13,TRBJ1-6,.,TRBV2,CASSERGNSPLHF
13,TRBJ1-1,.,TRBV10-1,CASSEGASTEAFF
15,TRBJ1-5,.,TRBV18,CASSPSDLRNQPQHF
12,TRBJ2-3,.,TRBV6-5,CASSTITDTQYF
19,TRBJ2-3,.,TRBV9,CASSAGLAGLFASTDTQYF
15,TRBJ2-1,once,TRBV7-2,CASSRSGSAYNEQFF
15,TRBJ1-1,once,TRBV6-5,CASSYSNRDNTEAFF
11,TRBJ2-7,.,TRBV5-1,CASRENYEQYF